The rows below give T cell receptor beta chains drawn from one sample of a study of cytomegalovirus exposure and HLA in healthy donors. Clones were sequenced by immunoSEQ multiplex PCR, and TCRdb holds only the in-frame ones, with some missing. The sample contains about 140,000 clones, around 86% of which appear only once. Sequencing was carried out using PBMCs. All receptors derive from a young man in good health and CMV-seropositive. Each CDR3 is given with its conserved first and last residue. Fields, in order: J gene, V gene, D gene, clone size, CDR3 protein, CDR3 DNA. D genes are given only for firm matches. Part of the rows lack a size; the others show once, few, many or a class for expanded clones.

>TRBJ1-4|TRBV27|TRBD1|.
CASSIRDRGNEKLFF
TGTGCCAGCAGTATCCGGGACAGGGGGAATGAAAAACTGTTTTTT
>TRBJ2-1|TRBV11-2|TRBD2|.
CASSLERLADYNEQFF
TGTGCCAGCAGCTTAGAGAGACTAGCGGATTACAATGAGCAGTTCTTC
>TRBJ2-1|TRBV2|.|.
CASTVRSNEQFF
TGTGCCAGCACTGTCCGGTCCAATGAGCAGTTCTTC
>TRBJ1-4|TRBV7-2|TRBD1|.
CASSGQGAANEKLFF
TGTGCCAGCAGCGGACAGGGTGCGGCTAATGAAAAACTGTTTTTT
>TRBJ2-6|TRBV5-1|TRBD2|.
CASSRSSGAGANVLTF
TGCGCCAGCAGCCGCAGTAGCGGGGCTGGGGCCAACGTCCTGACTTTC
>TRBJ2-3|TRBV6-1|.|.
CASSEGRLSDTQYF
TGTGCCAGCAGTGAAGGGAGACTATCAGATACGCAGTATTTT
>TRBJ1-4|TRBV18|TRBD1|.
CASSPPDRGGKLFF
TGTGCCAGCTCACCACCCGACAGGGGAGGAAAACTGTTTTTT
>TRBJ2-5|TRBV27|.|.
CASNLRRGREETQYF
TGTGCCAGCAATCTGAGAAGGGGCAGGGAAGAGACCCAGTACTTC
>TRBJ2-3|TRBV2|TRBD2|.
CASTVDGRALAGTQYF
TGTGCCAGCACGGTGGATGGGAGGGCCTTAGCCGGTACGCAGTATTTT
>TRBJ2-1|TRBV9|.|.
CASSVTLLYPHEQFF
TGTGCCAGCAGCGTAACTTTGCTCTACCCCCATGAGCAGTTCTTC
>TRBJ2-5|TRBV27|TRBD2|.
CASSLGLAGEETQYF
TGTGCCAGCAGTTTGGGACTAGCGGGGGAAGAGACCCAGTACTTC
>TRBJ2-7|TRBV28|TRBD1|once
CASSFKWFIGQGLIYEQYF
TGTGCCAGCAGTTTCAAATGGTTCATCGGACAGGGGCTAATCTACGAGCAGTACTTC
>TRBJ1-1|TRBV13|TRBD1|.
CASSSDREGLTEAFF
TGTGCCAGCAGCTCTGACAGGGAAGGGCTGACTGAAGCTTTCTTT
>TRBJ2-7|TRBV27|.|.
CASSFGLAYEQYF
TGTGCCAGCAGTTTTGGCCTTGCCTACGAGCAGTACTTC
>TRBJ2-7|TRBV19|.|.
CASSPGHTYEQYF
TGTGCCAGTAGTCCGGGACATACCTACGAGCAGTACTTC
>TRBJ2-7|TRBV29-1|.|.
CSVRTITSSYEQYF
TGCAGCGTCCGGACTATCACATCCTCCTACGAGCAGTACTTC
>TRBJ1-4|TRBV2|.|.
CASSLSNEKLFF
TGTGCCAGCAGTCTCAGTAATGAAAAACTGTTTTTT
>TRBJ1-5|TRBV18|.|few
CASSTSENQPQHF
TGTGCCAGCTCAACCTCGGAGAATCAGCCCCAGCATTTT
>TRBJ1-2|TRBV2|.|few
CASSGGQDYGYTF
TGTGCCAGCAGTGGGGGACAAGACTATGGCTACACCTTC
>TRBJ2-2|TRBV19|TRBD2|.
CASELAGTNTGELFF
TGTGCCAGCGAACTAGCGGGGACGAACACCGGGGAGCTGTTTTTT
>TRBJ1-5|TRBV6-6|.|.
CASSYGASGNQPQHF
TGTGCCAGCAGTTACGGGGCCTCGGGCAATCAGCCCCAGCATTTT
>TRBJ1-1|TRBV27|.|.
CASSLLGGTEAFF
TGTGCCAGCAGTTTATTAGGGGGAACTGAAGCTTTCTTT
>TRBJ2-1|TRBV4-1|TRBD1|.
CASSQGGQGISPVYNEQFF
TGCGCCAGCAGCCAAGGCGGACAGGGTATATCTCCCGTTTACAATGAGCAGTTCTTC
>TRBJ1-1|TRBV7-8|.|.
CASSFLKQVSF
TGTGCCAGCAGCTTTTTAAAACAGGTCTCCTTT
>TRBJ2-5|TRBV5-4|.|.
CASSLAGSRETQYF
TGTGCCAGCAGCTTGGCGGGATCAAGGGAGACCCAGTACTTC
>TRBJ2-3|TRBV6-1|.|.
CASSEAPERYTQYF
TGTGCCAGCAGTGAAGCGCCTGAGCGATACACGCAGTATTTT
>TRBJ2-7|TRBV7-8|TRBD1|many
CASSRRQGPSREQYF
TGTGCCAGCAGCCGGCGACAGGGCCCCTCTCGCGAGCAGTACTTC
>TRBJ2-2|TRBV7-9|.|.
CASSVPGLYTGELFF
TGTGCCAGCAGCGTCCCGGGACTTTACACCGGGGAGCTGTTTTTT
>TRBJ2-7|TRBV28|TRBD2|.
CASSFRDYRSYEQYF
TGTGCCAGCAGTTTTCGGGACTACCGCTCCTACGAGCAGTACTTC
>TRBJ1-2|TRBV10-3|TRBD1|.
CAISTGQGARGYTF
TGTGCCATCAGCACGGGACAGGGGGCGCGCGGCTACACCTTC
>TRBJ1-5|TRBV19|.|.
CASSRMPDGGNQPQHF
TGTGCCAGTAGTAGGATGCCGGACGGGGGCAATCAGCCCCAGCATTTT
>TRBJ2-1|TRBV11-3|TRBD2|.
CASSLDAWRESVEQFF
TGTGCCAGCAGCTTAGATGCCTGGCGGGAGTCAGTTGAGCAGTTCTTC
>TRBJ1-2|TRBV19|.|.
CATSRSGLRDYGYTF
TGTGCCACCAGCAGGAGCGGGTTGAGGGACTATGGCTACACCTTC
>TRBJ1-5|TRBV7-7|TRBD1|.
CASSLVGTGLWHQPQHF
TGTGCCAGCAGCTTAGTTGGGACAGGGTTATGGCATCAGCCCCAGCATTTT
>TRBJ1-5|TRBV2|TRBD1|.
CASQGERSNQPQHF
TGTGCCAGCCAGGGGGAGAGGAGCAATCAGCCCCAGCATTTT
>TRBJ2-5|TRBV9|TRBD1|.
CASSVAPDRQETQYF
TGTGCCAGCAGCGTAGCCCCGGACAGGCAAGAGACCCAGTACTTC
>TRBJ1-2|TRBV7-9|.|.
CASSPQSNYGYTF
TGTGCCAGCAGCCCGCAGTCTAACTATGGCTACACCTTC
>TRBJ1-5|TRBV2|.|few
CASSESYSNQPQHF
TGTGCCAGCAGTGAGTCCTATAGCAATCAGCCCCAGCATTTT
>TRBJ2-1|TRBV29-1|.|.
CSVDGLTNEQFF
TGCAGCGTTGATGGACTCACCAATGAGCAGTTCTTC
>TRBJ1-1|TRBV13|.|.
CASRISSWVGTEAFF
TGTGCCAGCAGAATCAGTAGCTGGGTTGGGACTGAAGCTTTCTTT
>TRBJ2-2|TRBV30|.|.
CAWRVPPFEGRYTGELFF
TGTGCCTGGAGGGTCCCCCCCTTTGAGGGAAGGTACACCGGGGAGCTGTTTTTT
>TRBJ1-2|TRBV9|.|.
CASSPGVDYGYTF
TGTGCCAGCAGCCCCGGGGTAGACTATGGCTACACCTTC
>TRBJ2-7|TRBV6-1|.|many
CASSEGAGGTGYEQYF
TGTGCCAGCAGTGAAGGGGCGGGCGGCACTGGATACGAGCAGTACTTC
>TRBJ2-2|TRBV15|TRBD1|.
CATSTGTGGIGELFF
TGTGCCACCAGCACCGGGACAGGGGGGATCGGGGAGCTGTTTTTT
>TRBJ2-5|TRBV4-1|.|.
CASSHPPETQYF
TGCGCCAGCAGCCACCCCCCGGAGACCCAGTACTTC